This T cell receptor beta chain was captured by sequencing in a study of monozygotic twins with cystic fibrosis. Study summary: Roughly 3 micrograms of fragmented DNA underwent roughly 15 PCR cycles for library preparation. Findings and caveats of the study: No link emerged between shared CDR3 counts and age, concordance or severity. In 13 of 16 pairs, V gene usage was closest to the co-twin's.

This CDR3 is 11 amino acids long. V was shortened by 6 bases and J by 3 bases, with 6 bases between the two germline ends. Per the germline V gene, CDR1 is WSHSY and CDR2 is SAAADI. Clones were sequenced by immunoSEQ multiplex PCR, and TCRdb holds only the in-frame ones, with some missing. The sample has tens of thousands of clones; around nine tenths are singletons. Only a few counts were recorded for this clone. Its antigen is undetermined. This receptor was taken from a boy under 10 years old with cystic fibrosis. The rearrangement links TRBV10-2 to TRBJ2-7; D gene ambiguous. Sequences were obtained from blood. The CDR3 sequence is CASRTDYEQYF. Written as DNA, the CDR3 is TGCGCCAGCAGGACTGACTACGAGCAGTACTTC.